These 22 T cell receptor delta chains originate from one sample sequenced in a study of Vδ1+ human thymocytes. Overall study results and limits: Highly polyclonal TRG and TRD repertoires with Gaussian CDR3 length distributions appeared in thymus.

Sequences come from RNA converted to cDNA by reverse transcription. The CDR3 regions were amplified by multiplex PCR from V-gene primers to a constant-region primer. TCRdb reanalysed the multiplex PCR reads with CATT. In the table there are 45,000 to 60,000 delta-chain clones, about 16% of which are singletons. Which antigens these TCRs recognize remains unknown. The sequenced sample consisted of Vdelta1+ gamma-delta thymocytes from the thymus. Subset defined: FACS-sorted CD3+ TCRalphabeta- TCRVdelta1+ TCRVdelta2- thymocytes. The receptors derive from a girl under two years old who had congenital heart surgery.

This clone has only a few counts. The chain carries TRDV1 and TRDJ1; 7 positions agree with TRDD3. The germline V gene has CDR1 TSWWSYY and CDR2 QGS. V was clipped by 3 bases and J by 2 bases; unmatched bases: 15. The CDR3 extends over 18 amino acids. The CDR3 nucleotides read TGTGCTCTTGGGGAGGGGGGATCGACCATCGTAGGAACCGATAAACTCATCTTT. This translates into CALGEGGSTIVGTDKLIF.

A few counts support this clone. The chain joins TRDV1 to TRDJ1, with D perhaps matching TRDD3 (6 bases). V lost 0 bases, J lost 5 bases, and 25 bases lay in between. Germline CDR1 TSWWSYY, CDR2 QGS. The CDR3 runs 19 residues. CDR3 coding DNA: TGTGCTCTTGGGGAACTTCTCTTACCCCGCGTAGGGGGGAGTGATAAACTCATCTTT. As protein: CALGELLLPRVGGSDKLIF.

The V call is TRDV1, the J call TRDJ1, with 12 nucleotides matching TRDD3. V dropped 0 bases and J dropped 10; count of bases not matched to a gene: 21. The CDR3 totals 20 residues. In germline, CDR1 is TSWWSYY, CDR2 QGS. The CDR3 sequence: CALGELPPTTYWGIPGGLIF. CDR3 nucleotide sequence: TGTGCTCTTGGGGAACTTCCTCCGACTACGTACTGGGGGATACCCGGGGGACTCATCTTT.

This chain joins TRDV1 and TRDJ1; weak D call: TRDD3 (5 bases). The CDR3 consists of 18 residues. The V end was cut by 2 bases, the J end by 0 bases, with 19 bases between. Per the germline V gene, CDR1 is TSWWSYY and CDR2 is QGS. In DNA, the CDR3 is TGTGCTCTTGGGGAAAGGCACGATACAGCTCCTTACACCGATAAACTCATCTTT. As protein: CALGERHDTAPYTDKLIF.

The chain has TRDV1 and TRDJ1, with 7 bases lining up with TRDD3. With V trimmed by 4 bases and J by 2 bases, 13 bases remained unmatched. The CDR3 consists of 17 residues. Germline CDR1 is TSWWSYY and CDR2 is QGS. DNA of the CDR3: TGTGCTCTTGGGGGGCTACTTAACCGGGGGGATACCGATAAACTCATCTTT. Its translation: CALGGLLNRGDTDKLIF.

This clone was seen a handful of times. The chain recombines TRDV1 with TRDJ1; 8 bases are shared with TRDD3. J was trimmed by 0 bases and V by 0 bases; bases with no gene match: 12. The germline V gene encodes CDR1 TSWWSYY and CDR2 QGS. There are 19 residues in the CDR3. CDR3 nucleotides: TGTGCTCTTGGGGAACTAGCCCTGGGGATACCCATTTACACCGATAAACTCATCTTT. Residues: CALGELALGIPIYTDKLIF.

Only a few counts were recorded for this clone. This chain connects TRDV1 to TRDJ1; tentative D call: TRDD3 (6 bases). Trimming stripped 4 bases from V and 0 bases from J, with 18 bases between. The CDR3 loop spans 17 amino acids. From germline, CDR1 is TSWWSYY and CDR2 QGS. The CDR3 is CALGAFPGEKYTDKLIF. In nucleotides, the CDR3 is TGTGCTCTTGGGGCATTCCCTGGGGAGAAGTACACCGATAAACTCATCTTT.

This clone was seen only a few times. The chain carries TRDV1 and TRDJ1; no clear D. Trimming left V 2 bases short and J 5 bases short, with 3 bases between. Germline V CDR1 and CDR2: TSWWSYY, QGS. CDR3 length: 11 amino acids. CDR3 sequence reads: CALGEGDKLIF. The DNA of the CDR3 is TGTGCTCTTGGGGAAGGTGATAAACTCATCTTT.

Only a few counts were recorded for this clone. J is TRDJ1 and V is TRDV1; 8 bases are a match to TRDD3. The junction had 13 bases not matched to a gene; V was cut back by 1 base and J by 3 bases. Germline assignment: CDR1 TSWWSYY and CDR2 QGS. The CDR3 is made up of 18 amino acids. This CDR3 is CALGEQLDWGYNSDKLIF. In DNA form, the CDR3 reads TGTGCTCTTGGGGAACAATTAGACTGGGGATACAACTCCGATAAACTCATCTTT.

Concerning this clone itself: The junction departs from the called germline gene at one end, perhaps through a read error. The chain carries TRDV1 and TRDJ1; D possibly corresponds to TRDD2 (6 bases). Per the germline V gene, CDR1 is TSWWSYY and CDR2 is QGS. CDR3 length: 18 residues. CDR3 in DNA: TGTGCTCTTGGGGAGTTTAGGCCTTCCGGACCAAAAGGAGCCGAACTCACCTTT. This codes for CALGEFRPSGPKGAELTF.

This clone was counted only a few times. V usage is TRDV1 and J usage is TRDJ1; TRDD3 aligns across 8 bases. The CDR3 loop spans 22 amino acids. The germline CDR1 and CDR2 sequences are TSWWSYY and QGS. V lost 5 bases to trimming and J lost 7 bases; unmatched junction nucleotides: 33. The CDR3 sequence: CALGTRPRVQDWGSDGRRKLIF. Written as DNA, the CDR3 is TGTGCTCTTGGGACCCGCCCCCGAGTGCAAGACTGGGGGTCCGACGGGAGGCGTAAACTCATCTTT.

The sample holds a few counts of this clone. V and J are TRDV1 and TRDJ1; 10 bases map to TRDD3. The V and J ends lost 0 bases and 4 bases, in that order; junction bases with no gene match: 11. The CDR3 is made up of 18 amino acids. Germline V gives CDR1 TSWWSYY, CDR2 QGS. The CDR3 reads CALGELSLSGGYIDKLIF. The CDR3 DNA is TGTGCTCTTGGGGAACTTTCCCTATCTGGGGGATATATCGATAAACTCATCTTT.

V usage is TRDV1 and J usage is TRDJ1, with D unclear. Per the germline V gene, CDR1 is TSWWSYY and CDR2 is QGS. V lost 3 bases and J 2 bases, leaving 19 bases between the germline ends. This CDR3 contains 17 residues. The CDR3 is CALGDRGGFARTDKLIF. The CDR3 region has the DNA TGTGCTCTTGGGGATCGGGGCGGCTTCGCGCGAACCGATAAACTCATCTTT.

This clone was recorded a few times. The chain couples TRDV1 to TRDJ1, with D possibly being TRDD3 (5 bases). The V end lost 0 bases, the J end lost 0 bases, and 20 bases lay between the germline ends. This CDR3 has 19 residues. CDR1 is TSWWSYY, CDR2 QGS, per germline. CDR3 sequence: CALGELVGHGGLDTDKLIF. The CDR3 DNA is TGTGCTCTTGGGGAACTTGTGGGACACGGGGGCCTGGACACCGATAAACTCATCTTT.

The rearrangement links TRDV1 to TRDJ1, with a weak D call TRDD2 (5 bases). V was shortened by 0 bases and J by 0 bases, with 14 bases between the two germline ends. The CDR3 covers 17 residues. Germline loops: CDR1 TSWWSYY, CDR2 QGS. The CDR3 DNA is TGTGCTCTTGGGGAACTGTTCAATCCTAATTACACCGATAAACTCATCTTT. Translated: CALGELFNPNYTDKLIF.

The V gene is TRDV1, the J gene TRDJ1, with TRDD3 matching 9 bases. The germline V gene has CDR1 TSWWSYY and CDR2 QGS. The CDR3 contains 17 residues. Unmatched junction bases numbered 12, after V lost 5 bases and J lost 2 bases. Here the CDR3 reads CALGNPPRLGETDKLIF. The CDR3 coding sequence is TGTGCTCTTGGGAACCCTCCCCGACTGGGGGAGACCGATAAACTCATCTTT.

In this sample, this clone turned up a few times. Other DNA sequences of this sample code for an identical CDR3. The chain couples TRDV1 to TRDJ1; 11 bases are shared with TRDD3. Germline V gives CDR1 TSWWSYY, CDR2 QGS. The V segment lost 1 base and the J segment 0 bases; nucleotides outside the gene matches: 25. CDR3 length: 24 amino acids. This CDR3 reads CALGEPERRDPCWGIPNYTDKLIF. The CDR3 region has the DNA TGTGCTCTTGGGGAACCAGAAAGGCGCGATCCGTGCTGGGGGATACCAAACTACACCGATAAACTCATCTTT.

The sample holds a few counts of this clone. The junction shows a germline mismatch at one end, possibly a read error. Within the sample, other DNA sequences also encode this same CDR3. The chain has TRDV1 and TRDJ1, with D possibly being TRDD3 (5 bases). This CDR3 has 13 amino acids. Per germline, CDR1 TSWWSYY and CDR2 QGS. CDR3: CALGERYTDKLIF. CDR3 bases: TGTGCCCTTGGGGAAAGGTACACCGATAAACTCATCTTT.

J is TRDJ1 and V is TRDV1, with D perhaps TRDD2 or TRDD3 (9 bases each). V lost 3 bases and J lost 0, with 47 bases in between. Germline V gives CDR1 TSWWSYY, CDR2 QGS. This CDR3 has 27 residues. The CDR3 sequence is CALGDQPSYVPYDPSSVGDRYTDKLIF. CDR3 DNA sequence: TGTGCTCTTGGGGACCAGCCTTCCTACGTTCCTTACGACCCTTCGTCGGTGGGGGATAGGTACACCGATAAACTCATCTTT.

In its sample, this clone was seen many times. In the same sample, other DNA sequences code for this CDR3. The chain uses TRAV29/DV5 and TRDJ1, with D hard to call. Germline CDR1 is NSMFDY and CDR2 is ISSIKDK. Trimming took off 2 bases at V and 4 bases at J, with 12 bases between the two ends. The CDR3 contains 13 residues. The CDR3: CAASFNAVDKLIF. CDR3 coding DNA: TGTGCAGCAAGTTTCAACGCGGTCGATAAACTCATCTTT. Full variable domain (outside the CDR3, taken from reference TRAV29/DV5 and TRDJ1): DQQVKQNSPSLSVQEGRISILNCDYTNSMFDYFLWYKKYPAEGPTFLISISSIKDKNEDGRFTVFLNKSAKHLSLHIVPSQPGDSAVYFCAASFNAVDKLIFGKGTRVTVEP.

The V gene is TRDV1, the J gene TRDJ1; TRDD3 is a possible D gene (8 bases). The germline CDR1 and CDR2 sequences are TSWWSYY and QGS. The CDR3 runs 20 residues. The V end lost 0 bases, the J end lost 7 bases, and 30 bases lay between the germline ends. The CDR3 protein is CALGELPTFLLWGKTCKLIF. CDR3 bases: TGTGCTCTTGGGGAACTCCCTACCTTCCTTCTCTGGGGGAAGACCTGTAAACTCATCTTT.

This clone showed up just a few times. This rearrangement joins TRDV1 to TRDJ1; tentatively, D is TRDD2 (5 bases). The CDR3 has 19 amino acids. Trimming left V 4 bases short and J 0 bases short, with 24 bases between. Germline values: CDR1 TSWWSYY, CDR2 QGS. CDR3 DNA sequence: TGTGCTCTTGGGGGTGAGCCTTCTCCTAGGTCCGGATACACCGATAAACTCATCTTT. Protein sequence: CALGGEPSPRSGYTDKLIF.